This T cell receptor beta chain was captured by sequencing in a study of response to subunit inactivated influenza vaccine. Germline V gene data show CDR1 as SGHKS and CDR2 as YYEKEE (reference sequence). V dropped 4 bases and J dropped 2 bases, with 15 bases sitting between them. The CDR3 spans 15 residues. In TCRdb, the RT-PCR reads were re-called with MiXCR into one record per CDR3 protein. The sample gives approximately 680,000 distinct CDR3 sequences, about 15% of which show up once; roughly 10% is in the top ten. The sequencing used PBMCs from blood, collected 12 days after vaccination. The V gene is TRBV5-5, the J gene TRBJ1-1, with D unclear. The source of this sequence is a man in his fifties or sixties who received an inactivated influenza vaccine. This CDR3 reads CASSVPPGSNTEAFF. The CDR3 DNA reads TGTGCCAGCAGCGTACCGCCGGGATCCAACACTGAAGCTTTCTTT.